This T cell receptor beta chain was identified during a study of T cell responses to AZD1222 COVID-19 vaccine. Whole-study results and caveats: Possibly, clonal diversity was underestimated; donors were largely white British and included more females. Baseline seropositivity occurred in only six AZD1222 recipients. The study sampled repertoires only after the peak T cell response.

CDR1 and CDR2 from the germline V gene are PRHDT and FYEKMQ (reference sequence). V was cut by 4 bases and J by 4 bases, with 16 bases left in between. The CDR3 is 15 residues long. With respect to this clone: Its antigen is unknown.

The data were produced by immunoSEQ multiplex PCR, yet TCRdb's version contains in-frame clones alone and is incomplete. The sample has 100,000 to 150,000 clones; just over 90% are singletons. Sequencing was performed on peripheral blood, taken 28 days after the second AZD1222 dose. The receptor was derived from an adult who received the AZD1222 COVID-19 vaccine. This chain connects TRBV13 to TRBJ1-2; no clear D gene. In DNA, the CDR3 is TGTGCCAGCAGCTCCGGGCGGACTGCGAGCTATGGCTACACCTTC. It is translated as CASSSGRTASYGYTF.